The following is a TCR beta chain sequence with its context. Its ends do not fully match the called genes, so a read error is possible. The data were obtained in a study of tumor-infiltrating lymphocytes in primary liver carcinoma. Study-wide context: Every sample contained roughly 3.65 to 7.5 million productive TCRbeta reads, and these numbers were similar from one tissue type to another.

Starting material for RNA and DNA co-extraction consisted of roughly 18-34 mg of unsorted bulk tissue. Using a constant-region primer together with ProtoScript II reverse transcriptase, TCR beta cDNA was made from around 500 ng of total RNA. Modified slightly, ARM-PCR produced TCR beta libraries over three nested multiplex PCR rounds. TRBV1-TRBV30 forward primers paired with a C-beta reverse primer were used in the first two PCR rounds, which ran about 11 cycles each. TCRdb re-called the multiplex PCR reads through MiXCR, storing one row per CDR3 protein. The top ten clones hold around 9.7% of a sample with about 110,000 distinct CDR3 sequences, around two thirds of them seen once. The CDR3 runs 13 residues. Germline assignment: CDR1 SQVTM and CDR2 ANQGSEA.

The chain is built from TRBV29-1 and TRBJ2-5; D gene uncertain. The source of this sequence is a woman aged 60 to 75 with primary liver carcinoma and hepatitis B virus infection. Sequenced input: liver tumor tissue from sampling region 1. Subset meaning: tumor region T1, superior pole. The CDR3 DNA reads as TGTAGCTTTGAAGAACCGGCTAAAGAGACCCAGTACTTC. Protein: CSFEEPAKETQYF.